The source of this T cell receptor beta chain is a study of blood T cell repertoires in COVID-19. Turning to the study itself: PBMCs, B-cell-depleted T cells, or T cells were the source of the cDNA or gDNA that made up the material.

This CDR3 has 18 amino acids. The germline V gene encodes CDR1 MNHEY and CDR2 SVGEGT. Trimming removed 2 bases from V and 4 bases from J; junction bases left unmatched: 12. There are a few counts of this clone. The authors' processing: By means of reference gene primer amplification, nucleated cell counts were estimated. Here immunoSEQ multiplex PCR was the method, and the copy in TCRdb shows in-frame clones only, minus some. V, J and clone size were drawn from that table, and D and trimming were deduced from the DNA. The table records about 410,000 clones, more than 80% of them present only once. The TCR was taken from a woman aged 30 to 39 with active or convalescent COVID-19. The genes are TRBV6-2 or TRBV6-3 and TRBJ2-7, with TRBD2 matching over 12 bases. Sequencing input: peripheral blood. In DNA form, the CDR3 reads TGTGCCAGCAGTTACCCCGGGACTAGCGGGCCTCCGAGGTACGAGCAGTACTTC. It is translated as CASSYPGTSGPPRYEQYF.